The 10 T cell receptor beta chains below come from one sample, sequenced in a study of Ad26.COV2.S vaccination and SARS-CoV-2 variants. The treatment denotes: some 20 received Ad26.COV2.S at low or high dose, single or two shots; about five received placebo; per-sample allocation not given. Repertoires come from day 63 after the first vaccine or placebo injection. The assay was immunoSEQ multiplex PCR, and TCRdb's table has in-frame clones only and misses some. Of around 420,000 clones in the sample, roughly 90% were seen once. Sequenced here: peripheral blood, sampled in a trial of Ad26.COV2.S vaccine versus placebo. These receptors all stem from a person aged 18 to 59 who received the Ad26.COV2.S COVID-19 vaccine or a placebo.

V gene TRBV9 combines with J gene TRBJ2-2; D gene ambiguous. Trimming stripped 4 bases from V and 1 base from J, with 8 bases between. CDR3 length equals 14 residues. Germline CDR1 is SGDLS and CDR2 is YYNGEE. CDR3 DNA sequence: TGTGCCAGCAGCCCCCGACAGAACACCGGGGAGCTGTTTTTT. Translation: CASSPRQNTGELFF.

In this sample, this clone turned up once. The CDR3 coding sequence is TGCGCCAGCAGCCAAGGGACCCCGGGCTACGAGCAGTACTTC. Translating gives CASSQGTPGYEQYF. V usage is TRBV4-1 and J usage is TRBJ2-7; D not resolved. Looked up from germline, CDR1 is MGHRA and CDR2 is YSYEKL. CDR3 length: 14 residues. V lost 1 base and J lost 3, with 10 bases in between.

The J gene is TRBJ2-4, the V gene TRBV9; 7 nucleotides align to TRBD2. Per the germline V gene, CDR1 is SGDLS and CDR2 is YYNGEE. This CDR3 is built from 13 residues. The V gene end was trimmed by 4 bases and the J gene end by 9 bases; junction bases not matched to a gene: 7. The CDR3 region has the DNA TGTGCCAGCAGCCCGCCGGGGGGTGTCATTCAGTACTTC. The encoded protein is CASSPPGGVIQYF.

This clone was observed once. The J gene is TRBJ2-1, the V gene TRBV18; D is uncertain. V was clipped by 3 bases and J by 4 bases, with 10 bases between them. Germline V lookup: CDR1 KGHSH, CDR2 LQKENI. This CDR3 has 14 amino acids. The CDR3 coding sequence is TGTGCCAGCTCACCCCCAGTGGGGTACAATGAGCAGTTCTTC. This encodes CASSPPVGYNEQFF.

The gene calls are TRBV19 and TRBJ2-7; D is perhaps TRBD2 (5 bases). The CDR3 extends over 15 amino acids. Trimming took 3 bases from V and 0 from J, leaving 12 bases between them. The germline V gene has CDR1 LNHDA and CDR2 SQIVND (reference sequence). Here the CDR3 DNA reads TGTGCCAGTAGTATCGGGCTAGCTCTCTCCTACGAGCAGTACTTC. Protein sequence: CASSIGLALSYEQYF. Looking up the rest from reference TRBV19 and TRBJ2-7 gives the full variable domain: DGGITQSPKYLFRKEGQNVTLSCEQNLNHDAMYWYRQDPGQGLRLIYYSQIVNDFQKGDIAEGYSVSREKKESFPLTVTSAQKNPTAFYLCASSIGLALSYEQYFGPGTRLTVT.

This clone was found many times. The rearrangement links TRBV5-4 to TRBJ1-1, with D tentatively TRBD1 (5 bases). V shed 3 bases and J shed 2 bases, with 8 bases lying between them. Germline V CDR1 and CDR2: SGHNT, YYREEE (reference sequence). CDR3 length: 13 residues. The CDR3 region has the DNA TGTGCCAGCAGCTCGGACATTAACACTGAAGCTTTCTTT. Amino acids: CASSSDINTEAFF.

This chain uses TRBV11-2 with TRBJ2-5, with D hard to call. V lost 4 bases and J lost 1, with 13 bases in between. The CDR3 has 15 amino acids. Germline lookup yields CDR1 SGHAT and CDR2 FQNNGV. CDR3 in DNA: TGTGCCAGCAGCTCGTTAGGAGACCCCCAAGAGACCCAGTACTTC. Its protein product is CASSSLGDPQETQYF.

The rearrangement joins TRBV6-2 or TRBV6-3 to TRBJ2-1; D is unclear. V gave up 2 bases and J gave up 10 bases, with 12 bases separating them. The CDR3 has 13 residues. Germline loops: CDR1 MNHEY, CDR2 SVGEGT. The CDR3 loop is CASSYPVEGEQFF. CDR3 coding DNA: TGTGCCAGCAGTTACCCCGTAGAAGGCGAGCAGTTCTTC.

The chain recombines TRBV5-4 with TRBJ1-6; D may be TRBD1 (5 bases). This CDR3 has 15 residues. Germline CDR1 is SGHNT and CDR2 is YYREEE (reference sequence). Trimming removed 4 bases at V and 3 bases at J, with 11 bases between. In DNA form, the CDR3 reads TGTGCCAGCAGCCGGGACGGACACTATAATTCACCCCTCCACTTT. Translated, it gives CASSRDGHYNSPLHF.

The DNA of the CDR3 is TGTGCCAGCAGCCAAGTCCCTCGGCGGGGGGTATTCCAAGAGACCCAGTACTTC. It codes for CASSQVPRRGVFQETQYF. This chain connects TRBV4-2 to TRBJ2-5, with 8 bases that match TRBD2. Looked up from germline, CDR1 is LGHNA and CDR2 is YNFKEQ. CDR3 length equals 18 residues. Trimming at V came to 1 base and at J to 1 base, leaving 11 bases not matched to a gene.